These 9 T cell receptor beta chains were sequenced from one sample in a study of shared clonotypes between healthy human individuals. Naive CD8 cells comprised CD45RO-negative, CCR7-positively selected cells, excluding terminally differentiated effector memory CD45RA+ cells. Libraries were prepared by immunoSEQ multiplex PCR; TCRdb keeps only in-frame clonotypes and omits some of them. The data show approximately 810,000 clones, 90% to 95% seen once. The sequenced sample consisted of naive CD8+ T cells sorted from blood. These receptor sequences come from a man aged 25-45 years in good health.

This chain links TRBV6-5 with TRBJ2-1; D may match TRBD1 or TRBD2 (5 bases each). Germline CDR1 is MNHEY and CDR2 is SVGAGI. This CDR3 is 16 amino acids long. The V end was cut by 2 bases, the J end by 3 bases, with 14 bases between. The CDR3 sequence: CASSYPKRDGYNEQFF. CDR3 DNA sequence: TGTGCCAGCAGTTACCCAAAAAGGGACGGCTACAATGAGCAGTTCTTC.

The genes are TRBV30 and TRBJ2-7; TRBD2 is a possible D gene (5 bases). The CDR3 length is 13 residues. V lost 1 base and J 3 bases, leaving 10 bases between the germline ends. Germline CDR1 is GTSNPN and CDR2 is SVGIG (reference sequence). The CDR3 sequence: CAWSAGSGYEQYF. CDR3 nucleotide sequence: TGTGCCTGGAGTGCGGGGTCGGGCTACGAGCAGTACTTC.

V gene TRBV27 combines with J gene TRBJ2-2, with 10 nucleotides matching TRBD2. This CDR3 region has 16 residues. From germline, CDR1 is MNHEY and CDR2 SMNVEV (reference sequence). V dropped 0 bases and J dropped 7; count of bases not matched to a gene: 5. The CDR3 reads CASSLSRLAGFGELFF. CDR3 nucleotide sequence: TGTGCCAGCAGTTTATCTAGACTAGCGGGTTTCGGGGAGCTGTTTTTT.

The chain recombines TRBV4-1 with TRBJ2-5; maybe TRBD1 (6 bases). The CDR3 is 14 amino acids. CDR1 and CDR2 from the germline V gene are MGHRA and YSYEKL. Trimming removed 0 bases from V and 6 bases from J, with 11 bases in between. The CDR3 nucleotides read TGCGCCAGCAGCCAAGAACAGGGCATGCAGACCCAGTACTTC. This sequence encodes CASSQEQGMQTQYF.

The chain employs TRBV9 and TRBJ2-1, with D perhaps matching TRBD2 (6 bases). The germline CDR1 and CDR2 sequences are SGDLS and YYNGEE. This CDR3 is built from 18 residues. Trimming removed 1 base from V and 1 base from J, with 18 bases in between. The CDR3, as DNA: TGTGCCAGCAGCGTAAGCCCCTTTGGCGGGATTTCCTACAATGAGCAGTTCTTC. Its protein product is CASSVSPFGGISYNEQFF.

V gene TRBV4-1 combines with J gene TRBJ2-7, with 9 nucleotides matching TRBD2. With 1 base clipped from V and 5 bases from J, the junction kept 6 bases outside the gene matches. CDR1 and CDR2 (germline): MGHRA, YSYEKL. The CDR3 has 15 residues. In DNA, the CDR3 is TGCGCCAGCAGCCAAGCACCTAGCGGGGAAAACGAGCAGTACTTC. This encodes CASSQAPSGENEQYF.

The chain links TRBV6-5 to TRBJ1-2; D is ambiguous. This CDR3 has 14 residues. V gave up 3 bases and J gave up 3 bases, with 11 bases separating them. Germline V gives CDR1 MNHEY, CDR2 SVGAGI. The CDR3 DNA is TGTGCCAGCAGTTATTCGTCGGGAGACTATGGCTACACCTTC. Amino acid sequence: CASSYSSGDYGYTF.

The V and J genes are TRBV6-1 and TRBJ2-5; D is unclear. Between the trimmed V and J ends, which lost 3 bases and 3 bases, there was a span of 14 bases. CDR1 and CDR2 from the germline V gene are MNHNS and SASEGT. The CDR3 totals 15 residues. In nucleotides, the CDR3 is TGTGCCAGCAGTGATCCTAGTTTGACGGAAGAGACCCAGTACTTC. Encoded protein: CASSDPSLTEETQYF.

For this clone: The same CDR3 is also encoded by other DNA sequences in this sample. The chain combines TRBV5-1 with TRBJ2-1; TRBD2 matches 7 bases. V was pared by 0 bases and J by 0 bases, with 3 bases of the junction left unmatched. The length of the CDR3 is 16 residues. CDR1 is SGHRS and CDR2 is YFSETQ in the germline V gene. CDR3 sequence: CASSLEGGGSYNEQFF. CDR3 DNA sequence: TGCGCCAGCAGCTTGGAGGGCGGGGGCTCCTACAATGAGCAGTTCTTC.